A few counts support the clone carrying this TCR beta chain. PCR primers comprised 60 Vbeta and 13 Jbeta primers. TCRdb's copy holds only in-frame clones and misses some; the assay was immunoSEQ multiplex PCR. The sample lists some 110,000 clones, 65% to 85% occurring once. CDR3 length: 14 residues. Trimming cost V 2 bases and J 5 bases, with 12 bases left between them. The V gene's germline CDR1 is LNHDA and CDR2 SQIVND (reference sequence). The source of the sample is a study of cytomegalovirus exposure and HLA in healthy donors. The clonotype originates from a man younger than 30 in good health and CMV-seronegative. The V call is TRBV19, the J call TRBJ1-1; D may be TRBD1 (6 bases). Sequenced: PBMCs. CDR3 loop: CASSIPVRGTEAFF. DNA of the CDR3: TGTGCCAGTAGTATACCCGTTAGGGGGACTGAAGCTTTCTTT.